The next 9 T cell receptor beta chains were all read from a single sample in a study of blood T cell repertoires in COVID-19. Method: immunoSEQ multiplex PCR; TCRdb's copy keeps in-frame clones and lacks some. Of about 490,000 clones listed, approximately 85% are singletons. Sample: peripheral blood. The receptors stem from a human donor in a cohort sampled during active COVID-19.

CDR3 protein: CSQRTGPASSGYTF. The CDR3 nucleotides are TGCAGCCAAAGGACAGGGCCCGCTTCTAGCGGCTACACCTTC. The chain employs TRBV29-1 and TRBJ1-2; the match to TRBD1 covers 8 bases. The V gene end was trimmed by 8 bases and the J gene end by 8 bases; junction bases not matched to a gene: 16. The CDR3 is 14 amino acids. Germline V lookup: CDR1 SQVTM, CDR2 ANQGSEA.

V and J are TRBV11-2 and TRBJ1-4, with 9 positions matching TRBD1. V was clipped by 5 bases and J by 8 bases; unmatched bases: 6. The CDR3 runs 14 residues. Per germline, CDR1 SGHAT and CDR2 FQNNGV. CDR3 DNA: TGTGCCAGCAGCCCGGGACAGGGAAAAGAAAAACTGTTTTTT. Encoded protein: CASSPGQGKEKLFF.

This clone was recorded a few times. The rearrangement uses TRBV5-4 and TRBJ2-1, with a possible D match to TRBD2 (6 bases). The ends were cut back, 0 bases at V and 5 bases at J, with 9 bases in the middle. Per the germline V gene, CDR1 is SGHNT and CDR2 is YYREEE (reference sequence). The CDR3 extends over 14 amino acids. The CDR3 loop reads CASSLASGDNEQFF. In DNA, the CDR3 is TGTGCCAGCAGCTTGGCCTCGGGGGACAATGAGCAGTTCTTC.

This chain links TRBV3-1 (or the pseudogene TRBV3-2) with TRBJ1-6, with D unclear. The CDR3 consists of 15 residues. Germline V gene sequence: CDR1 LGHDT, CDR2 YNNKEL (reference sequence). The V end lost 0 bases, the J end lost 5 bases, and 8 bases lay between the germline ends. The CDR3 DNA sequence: TGTGCCAGCAGCCAAGATTGGCAGGATAATTCACCCCTCCACTTT. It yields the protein CASSQDWQDNSPLHF.

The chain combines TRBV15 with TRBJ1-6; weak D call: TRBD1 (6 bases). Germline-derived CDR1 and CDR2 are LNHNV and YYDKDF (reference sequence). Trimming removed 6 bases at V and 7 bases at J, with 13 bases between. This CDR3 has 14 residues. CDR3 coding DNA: TGTGCCACCAGACAGCCAGGGGAAAATTCACCCCTCCACTTT. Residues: CATRQPGENSPLHF.

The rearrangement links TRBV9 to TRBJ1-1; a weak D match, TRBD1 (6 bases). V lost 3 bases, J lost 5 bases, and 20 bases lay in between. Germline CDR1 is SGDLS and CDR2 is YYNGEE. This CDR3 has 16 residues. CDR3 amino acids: CASSEQGTYIGTEAFF. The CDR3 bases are TGTGCCAGCAGCGAACAGGGCACATATATCGGAACTGAAGCTTTCTTT.

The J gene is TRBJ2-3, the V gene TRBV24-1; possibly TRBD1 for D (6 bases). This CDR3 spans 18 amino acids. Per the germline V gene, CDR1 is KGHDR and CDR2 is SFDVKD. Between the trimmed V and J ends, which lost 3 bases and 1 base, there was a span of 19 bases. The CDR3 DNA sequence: TGTGCCACCAGTGATCCCCTGGGGGACACCAGAGGCACAGATACGCAGTATTTT. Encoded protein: CATSDPLGDTRGTDTQYF.

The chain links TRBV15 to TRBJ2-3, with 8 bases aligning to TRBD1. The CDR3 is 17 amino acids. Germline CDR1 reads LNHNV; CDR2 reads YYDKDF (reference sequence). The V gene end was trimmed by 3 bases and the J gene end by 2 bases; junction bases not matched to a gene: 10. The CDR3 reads CATSSRRGRRATDTQYF. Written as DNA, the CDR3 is TGTGCCACCAGCAGCCGCAGGGGGCGGAGGGCCACAGATACGCAGTATTTT.

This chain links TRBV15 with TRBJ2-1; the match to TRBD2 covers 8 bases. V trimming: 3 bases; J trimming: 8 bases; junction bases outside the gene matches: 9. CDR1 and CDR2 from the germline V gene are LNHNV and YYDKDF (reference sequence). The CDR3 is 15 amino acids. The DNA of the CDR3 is TGTGCCACCAGCAGGTTACCGGGACTAGTTCATGAGCAGTTCTTC. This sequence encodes CATSRLPGLVHEQFF.